What follows are 21 T cell receptor beta chains derived from one specimen sequenced in a study of CD4+ T cells in melanoma. Measured with immunoSEQ multiplex PCR; TCRdb has only the in-frame clones, and not every one. The sample lists tens of thousands of clones; 55% to 75% were seen once. The sequencing sample was made of tumor tissue. These TCRs come from a human donor with melanoma.

The chain combines TRBV11-2 with TRBJ2-7, with D tentatively TRBD2 (6 bases). Looked up from germline, CDR1 is SGHAT and CDR2 is FQNNGV. This CDR3 is built from 14 residues. V was pared by 10 bases and J by 4 bases, with 20 bases between. As DNA, the CDR3 is TGTGCCACCAAACCCTCAGGAGGGGTATACGAGCAGTACTTC. It codes for CATKPSGGVYEQYF.

With regard to this clone: At one end, the junction sequence differs from germline, possibly due to a read error. V and J are TRBV18 and TRBJ2-1, with 9 nucleotides matching TRBD1. The germline V gene has CDR1 KGHSH and CDR2 LQKENI. The CDR3 length is 15 residues. The CDR3 loop is CASSSPGQGNNEQFF. The CDR3 DNA reads as TGTGCCAGCTCATCACCGGGACAGGGAAACAATGAGCAGTTCTTC.

This clone was picked up a small number of times. The gene calls are TRBV6-5 and TRBJ1-1; the D is unclear. Between the trimmed V and J ends, which lost 0 bases and 2 bases, there was a span of 10 bases. The CDR3 is 15 amino acids. CDR1 is MNHEY, CDR2 SVGAGI, per germline. The chain's CDR3 is CASSYSRLGNTEAFF. The DNA for the CDR3 is TGTGCCAGCAGTTACTCGAGGCTCGGAAACACTGAAGCTTTCTTT.

This clone is medium-sized by share. This CDR3 is CASSQEQARLEAFF. CDR3 nucleotide sequence: TGCGCCAGCAGCCAAGAACAGGCCAGACTTGAAGCTTTCTTT. This chain uses TRBV4-1 with TRBJ1-1, with D maybe TRBD1 (5 bases). CDR3 size: 14 residues. V shed 0 bases and J shed 7 bases, with 12 bases lying between them. Germline V gene data show CDR1 as MGHRA and CDR2 as YSYEKL.

The chain joins TRBV19 to TRBJ2-2; D gene uncertain. The germline CDR1 and CDR2 sequences are LNHDA and SQIVND (reference sequence). This CDR3 region has 13 residues. V lost 6 bases and J 4 bases, leaving 9 bases between the germline ends. The DNA of the CDR3 is TGTGCCAGTAGGTTTAGGAGCACCGGGGAGCTGTTTTTT. Its protein is CASRFRSTGELFF.

The chain is built from TRBV9 and TRBJ2-3; D is unresolved. Germline CDR1 reads SGDLS; CDR2 reads YYNGEE. V was shortened by 2 bases and J by 4 bases, with 8 bases between the two germline ends. The CDR3 is made up of 13 amino acids. DNA for the CDR3: TGTGCCAGCAGCGTCACGAGCGCAGATACGCAGTATTTT. Translation: CASSVTSADTQYF.

The chain combines TRBV13 with TRBJ2-3; D possibly corresponds to TRBD2 (6 bases). Germline lookup yields CDR1 PRHDT and CDR2 FYEKMQ (reference sequence). This CDR3 contains 15 residues. The V gene lost 5 bases and the J gene lost 2 bases, with 14 bases spanning the gap. CDR3 nucleotide sequence: TGTGCCAGCAGCCACCCGGGACTCAACACAGATACGCAGTATTTT. The encoded protein is CASSHPGLNTDTQYF.

V and J are TRBV9 and TRBJ1-2; perhaps TRBD1 as D (5 bases). Germline CDR1 SGDLS, CDR2 YYNGEE. The CDR3 runs to 16 residues. Between the trimmed V and J ends, which lost 3 bases and 0 bases, there was a span of 15 bases. This CDR3 reads CASSGGPAETNYGYTF. The CDR3, as DNA: TGTGCCAGCAGCGGGGGACCGGCCGAGACTAACTATGGCTACACCTTC.

The sample holds many counts of this clone. The chain links TRBV7-9 to TRBJ1-2, with 7 positions matching TRBD1. Germline V gene lookup returns CDR1 SEHNR and CDR2 FQNEAQ (reference sequence). The CDR3 covers 15 residues. V shed 5 bases and J 4 bases; nucleotides not matched to a gene: 10. The CDR3 DNA reads as TGTGCCAGCAGCAGCGGACAGGCTTGGGCCTATGGCTACACCTTC. Its protein product is CASSSGQAWAYGYTF.

This sequence joins TRBV11-1 and TRBJ1-6; perhaps TRBD1 as D (5 bases). V lost 4 bases, J lost 2 bases, and 9 bases lay in between. Per the germline V gene, CDR1 is SGHAT and CDR2 is FQDESV (reference sequence). The CDR3 loop spans 15 amino acids. CDR3 coding DNA: TGTGCCAGCAGCTGGGACGGGGCCTATAATTCACCCCTCCACTTT. This encodes CASSWDGAYNSPLHF.

This clone came up a few times. V gene TRBV7-2 combines with J gene TRBJ2-1; D ambiguous. This CDR3 region has 13 residues. Trimming shortened V by 5 bases and J by 7 bases, and 12 bases separated the two germline ends. The germline gives CDR1 SGHTA, CDR2 FQGNSA. For the CDR3, the DNA is TGTGCCAGCAGCCCCCCTCCCGAGAATGAGCAGTTCTTC. Protein: CASSPPPENEQFF. Combining the CDR3 with reference TRBV7-2 and TRBJ2-1 gives the whole variable domain GAGVSQSPSNKVTEKGKDVELRCDPISGHTALYWYRQSLGQGLEFLIYFQGNSAPDKSGLPSDRFSAERTGGSVSTLTIQRTQQEDSAVYLCASSPPPENEQFFGPGTRLTVL.

This clone is deemed large. The gene calls are TRBV6-5 and TRBJ1-5; maybe TRBD1 (6 bases). Germline V lookup: CDR1 MNHEY, CDR2 SVGAGI. Trimming shortened V by 6 bases and J by 3 bases, and 9 bases separated the two germline ends. The CDR3 consists of 13 residues. The DNA of the CDR3 is TGTGCCAGCAGGACGGGACACAATCAGCCCCAGCATTTT. The encoded protein is CASRTGHNQPQHF.

The V call is TRBV11-1, the J call TRBJ2-6, with D unresolved. V lost 5 bases and J 0 bases, leaving 8 bases between the germline ends. The CDR3 totals 15 residues. Germline CDR1 reads SGHAT; CDR2 reads FQDESV (reference sequence). CDR3 loop: CASSPEISGANVLTF. In DNA, the CDR3 is TGTGCCAGCAGCCCCGAGATCTCTGGGGCCAACGTCCTGACTTTC.

This rearrangement joins TRBV30 to TRBJ2-2, with 7 bases fitting TRBD1. With 0 bases clipped from V and 2 bases from J, the junction kept 6 bases outside the gene matches. This CDR3 is 16 amino acids long. In germline, CDR1 is GTSNPN, CDR2 SVGIG (reference sequence). The CDR3 DNA reads TGTGCCTGGAGTGTACCAGGGGGTATTAACACCGGGGAGCTGTTTTTT. Protein sequence: CAWSVPGGINTGELFF.

This clone was found a few times. CDR3 sequence: CASSPDRPEQFF. The CDR3 DNA reads as TGTGCCAGCAGCCCGGACAGGCCTGAGCAGTTCTTC. The chain joins TRBV7-9 to TRBJ2-1, with TRBD1 matching over 7 bases. Looked up from germline, CDR1 is SEHNR and CDR2 is FQNEAQ (reference sequence). Trimming at V came to 5 bases and at J to 9 bases, leaving 4 bases not matched to a gene. The CDR3 consists of 12 residues.

The V gene is TRBV6-5, the J gene TRBJ2-5, with D maybe TRBD2 (6 bases). This CDR3 has 12 amino acids. Germline V CDR1 and CDR2: MNHEY, SVGAGI. Trimming pared 6 bases from V and 5 bases from J, leaving 10 bases between. CDR3 in amino acids: CASRRGLETQYF. CDR3 coding DNA: TGTGCCAGCAGGCGGGGTCTGGAGACCCAGTACTTC.

The chain is built from TRBV7-6 and TRBJ1-4; 7 bases line up with TRBD1. V shed 1 base, J shed 7 bases, and the junction held 3 bases outside the gene matches. From germline, CDR1 is SGHVS and CDR2 FNYEAQ. The CDR3 is 14 amino acids. CDR3 sequence reads: CASSLEQGFEKLFF. DNA of the CDR3: TGTGCCAGCAGCTTAGAACAGGGGTTTGAAAAACTGTTTTTT.

The chain employs TRBV28 and TRBJ1-2; tentative D call: TRBD1 (5 bases). V dropped 5 bases and J dropped 4 bases, with 11 bases sitting between them. CDR3 length equals 13 residues. Germline V gene data show CDR1 as MDHEN and CDR2 as SYDVKM. CDR3 protein: CASSVRVGYGYTF. In DNA form, the CDR3 reads TGTGCCAGCAGTGTCAGGGTGGGCTATGGCTACACCTTC.

This clone has more than one count but fewer than ten. For the CDR3, the DNA is TGTGCCAGCAGCGGTGGCGGAGGGCGAGAGACCCAGTACTTC. Protein: CASSGGGGRETQYF. J is TRBJ2-5 and V is TRBV9, with D possibly being TRBD2 (6 bases). Looked up from germline, CDR1 is SGDLS and CDR2 is YYNGEE. This CDR3 has 14 residues. V gave up 3 bases and J gave up 4 bases, with 13 bases separating them.

V and J are TRBV19 and TRBJ2-1; 9 nucleotides agree with TRBD2. The CDR3 has 15 residues. The V gene's germline CDR1 is LNHDA and CDR2 SQIVND (reference sequence). J was trimmed by 7 bases and V by 5 bases; bases with no gene match: 9. The CDR3 is CASSSAGTSPNEQFF. Here the CDR3 DNA reads TGTGCCAGTAGTTCCGCCGGGACTAGCCCTAATGAGCAGTTCTTC.

Here the CDR3 DNA reads TGTGCCAGCAGTATCGGGACTAGCGGGGGAGAGACCCAGTACTTC. Translation: CASSIGTSGGETQYF. This rearrangement joins TRBV6-5 to TRBJ2-5; 14 nucleotides agree with TRBD2. CDR3 length equals 15 residues. Unmatched junction bases numbered 3, after V lost 5 bases and J lost 4 bases. From germline, CDR1 is MNHEY and CDR2 SVGAGI.